This paragraph covers one TCR beta chain sequence. Its antigen is not yet known. Base qualities are not recorded, but no much larger clone differs from it by a single base. The cohort was made up of about 610 healthy bone marrow donors. At the time of sampling, all cohort members were nominally healthy, though unrecorded immune exposures were likely present. The donor tested CMV seronegative, placing the donor among the roughly 340 seronegative members of the cohort. Each donor provided a peripheral blood sample, and peripheral blood mononuclear cells were used for TCR beta sequencing. The Qiagen DNeasy Blood Extraction Kit was used to extract genomic DNA from the blood cell samples. The CDR3 holds 14 amino acids from the cysteine to the phenylalanine. The read is trimmed to its CDR3 DNA, 42 bases read in frame from base 1. From the germline V gene, CDR1 is SGDLS and CDR2 is YYNGEE. The sample belongs to a study of cytomegalovirus exposure and HLA in healthy donors (dated 2017 in TCRdb). Regarding the complete study: An earlier analysis of under 600 of the donors reported 276 Gb of sequence data and 117 million unique TCR beta sequences from about 179 million T cells. About 310 gigabases of sequencing data and tens of millions of unique TCR sequences were included in an early release covering roughly 700 HLA-typed donors. Of the approximately 400 genotyped donors, 65% to 90% fell in the genetic ancestry cluster associated with self-reported Caucasian donors. The study was designed to test whether signatures of past pathogen exposure could be identified by cataloging public T cell receptors. Using immunosequencing, the study profiled T cell repertoires from 640 or so subjects and related those repertoires to cytomegalovirus serostatus. In addition to the first cohort of around 670 subjects, a separate validation cohort of approximately 110 different subjects was used. To predict cytomegalovirus infection status, the study brought together high-throughput TCR immunosequencing, statistical association of individual TCRs with disease status, and machine learning. A later analysis re-examined previously published TCR beta repertoires from roughly 650 donors and added high-resolution HLA genotyping to investigate patterns of TCR occurrence. The later analysis used no new phenotypic data to find candidate immune exposures, relying instead on TCR beta sequences and their occurrence across donors. To decide whether each TCR beta V gene segment behaved as functional or pseudogenic, an earlier analysis of some 570 of the donors relied on high-throughput TCR beta sequencing. Alongside the repertoire data, information on donor age, sex, ethnicity and CMV serostatus was compiled. A later genetic analysis took genome-wide SNP genotypes for about 60% of the roughly 670 donors and used that subset as a discovery cohort. All discovery cohort repertoires had been generated on a single sequencing platform. Class I and class II HLA loci were covered by the typing at four-digit resolution. Typing coverage varied by locus: roughly 620-640 donors for A, B, C, DRB1 and DQB1; approximately 520 for DQA1; around 570 for DPA1; around 450 for DPB1. About five DR-DQ haplotypes were handled as single units for association and clustering, since linkage in the cohort was strong. Across 398 genotyped donors of the cohort, an average of about 250,000 unique TCR beta nucleotide sequences per donor were sequenced, and 15% to 20% of those sequences were non-productive.

Beyond this particular receptor, the publication reports: According to the authors, the approach could potentially be generalized to other disease states and immunological phenotypes. In vitro tests confirmed that a few of the cytomegalovirus-associated TCR beta chains recognize cytomegalovirus antigens. A later analysis associated 16,951 TCR beta sequences with specific HLA alleles at a false discovery rate of 0.05. Because the 87-base-pair reads could not distinguish some IMGT-functional V segments, including TRBV6-2 and TRBV6-3, those segments were excluded. A further reported finding was that TCR beta sequences accurately predicted the HLA-A and HLA-B alleles for most subjects in the first cohort. According to a later analysis, TCR association rates differed among HLA loci, with DRB1 alleles showing the most associated TCRs and HLA-C alleles showing the fewest. A total of around 150 TCR beta chains were listed by the study as associated with cytomegalovirus. Strong co-occurrence of HLA alleles, especially DR and DQ, made assigning TCR associations to individual alleles difficult. The cohort was sequenced for TCR beta chains only, and without alpha or paired-chain data the features that could be detected were limited. Broadly in line with IMGT annotations, most TCR beta V segments showed up in productive rearrangements about 90% or about 30% of the time in an earlier analysis of 587 of the donors. Roughly uniform sequencing depth across donors was assumed in presence/absence analyses, although this assumption may not hold. The sequencing pipeline was judged likely to have produced a cluster of highly shared sequence variants as a technical artifact. Because HLA typing was missing for some donors at each locus, association tests included only the typed subset. A later genetic analysis reported fewer N-insertions in productive TCRs among donors in an Asian-associated ancestry cluster than the roughly 720-donor mean. Most TCR sequences were seen in very few donors, while some public TCRs were found in many individuals. A later analysis reported that several top co-occurrence clusters appeared linked to parvovirus B19, influenza, CMV and Epstein-Barr virus. Linkage disequilibrium might explain the correlated functional status among segregating V segments, but an unknown experimental factor could not be ruled out. An association between a missense DCLRE1C variant and V-gene and J-gene trimming of TCR beta chains was found in a later genetic analysis and replicated in an independent cohort. For the cohort, immune exposure information was limited to CMV serostatus. In a later analysis, HLA-associated TCR beta chains were found to be more clonally expanded and to have lower generation probabilities than equally common non-associated chains. The classifier was reported to diagnose cytomegalovirus status with high specificity and sensitivity in both the original cohort and the validation cohort. Because counts were too low, 15 to 20 rarely observed V segments, including chromosome 9 orphons, were excluded from the earlier analysis of fewer than 650 of the donors. Most CMV-associated TCR beta chains appeared to be HLA-restricted in a later analysis, and the HLA associations seemed to be driven largely by CMV exposure.

The library was made by the immunoSEQ multiplex PCR assay. The multiplex PCR relied on a mix of 60 forward primers for TCR Vbeta segments and 13 reverse primers for TCR Jbeta segments. The CDR3 region of rearranged TCR beta genes was amplified from genomic DNA with a multiplex PCR assay. The Illumina HiSeq System was used to sequence the amplified TCR beta libraries as 87-base-pair reads. In the original analysis: In a later analysis, some 80 million unique TCR beta chains were counted across the approximately 620 repertoires, and roughly 11 million of these chains were shared by at least two donors. Raw reads were error-corrected and collapsed into unique sequences by a nearest-neighbor algorithm in which closely related sequences were merged to remove PCR and sequencing errors. To assign V, D and J gene segments, CDR3 sequences were aligned to IMGT reference sequences. For a sequence to be retained, a match of at least six nucleotides was required to both a V gene segment and a J gene segment. A rearrangement was called productive if the CDR3 had no stop codons and remained in frame with V and J, and every other rearrangement was called non-productive. Following IMGT convention, CDR3 was defined as the stretch from the second conserved V-encoded cysteine to the conserved J-encoded phenylalanine. In an earlier analysis of around 600 of the donors, sequences lacking an unambiguous match to a single V gene segment were excluded. An earlier analysis of over 450 of the donors classified V segments as functional when productive rearrangements were above 56.7% and as segregating when the standard deviation between donors was above 5%. A statistical classification framework was built for diagnosing cytomegalovirus status from the catalog of TCR beta chain sequences. A later analysis assigned V and J genes by comparing TCR nucleotide sequences with IMGT/GENE-DB human TR gene sequences. The TCRdist pipeline was used in a later analysis to assign CDR3 sequences and most-parsimonious VDJ recombination scenarios. In a later analysis, each TCR beta chain was defined by its CDR3 amino acid sequence together with its V-gene family, and reads lacking a unique V-gene family were excluded. A later analysis removed 592 highly shared, low-generation-probability nucleotide sequences to deal with suspected cross-contamination and a sequencing artifact. In a later analysis, a clonal expansion index was calculated for each public chain from normalized within-repertoire ranks of inferred template counts. In a later analysis, generation probabilities were computed with a VDJ recombination model fitted to out-of-frame rearrangements, and the resulting probabilities were checked against IGoR. In a later analysis, hypergeometric tests were used to score TCR-TCR, TCR-HLA and TCR-CMV co-occurrence, with a repertoire-size bias correction applied to TCR pairs. In a later analysis, false discovery rates were estimated by permuting HLA or CMV assignments 20 times. In a later analysis, co-occurring TCRs were grouped using DBSCAN, and TCRdist sequence similarity was added for clustering within HLA-allele-positive subsets. Co-occurrence clustering excluded repertoires with fewer than 30,000 or more than 120,000 public chains, plus five with anomalous nucleotide sharing. The source is immuneACCESS, and TCRdb retained only in-frame sequences with V and J called. Part of the clones is not carried over; for the studies checked, unresolved V genes explain less than half of this, and the remainder is unexplained. The V and J calls and the clone size are those of that table, but D and trimming were determined from the DNA. This sample comprises about 150,000 clones, approximately 80% of them detected only once. The ten most abundant clones make up 13% to 15% of the sample.

This TCR was recovered from a woman in her forties in good health and CMV-seronegative. The sequenced material came from PBMCs. Recombination connected TRBV9 to TRBJ2-5; 7 junctional bases match TRBD2. The J call is doubtful: the DNA matches TRBJ2-7 better. The DNA is TGTGCCAGCAGCGTAGGAGCTAGCGGCTACGAGCAGTACTTC. The translation is CASSVGASGYEQYF.